This T cell receptor (beta chain) came from a study of blood T cell repertoires in COVID-19. Study overall: Researchers got acute and convalescent COVID-19 samples from the United States, Italy and Spain.

The cohort comprised adults aged about 18 to 100 years residing in about two dozen US areas. The V end lost 5 bases, the J end lost 3 bases, and 14 bases lay between the germline ends. This CDR3 spans 14 amino acids. Germline V gene sequence: CDR1 MDHEN, CDR2 SYDVKM. Per the original data handling: It was from reference gene primer amplification that nucleated cell counts were estimated. Profiling relied on immunoSEQ multiplex PCR, and the TCRdb table lists in-frame clones only, not all of them. V, J and clone size reflect that table, while D and trimming were determined from the DNA. The data contain fewer than 250,000 clones, roughly 84% of them singletons.

The clonotype comes from a man aged 25 to 45 in a cohort exposed to, infected with or recovered from COVID-19 (not recorded which). The rearrangement joins TRBV28 to TRBJ2-7; TRBD2 might be the D (6 bases). Sequenced input: PBMCs or T cells enriched from blood (not recorded which). The CDR3: CASSLPRGYYEQYF. The CDR3 DNA sequence: TGTGCCAGCAGTCTTCCCCGGGGGTACTACGAGCAGTACTTC.